This TCR beta chain was captured in a study of beta chain features in type 1 diabetes. Study-level results: Lower insertion and higher deletion counts appeared at VDJ junctions in type 1 diabetes patients. For cells with high TCR expression, cDNA sequencing could yield over-representation. Moderately but significantly shorter TCRB CDR3s were found in Type 1 diabetes patients in all four CD4+ subsets.

For this clone: Its antigen is undetermined.

Reverse transcription of all isolated RNA meant that expressed TCRB transcripts were sequenced. The assay was immunoSEQ multiplex PCR, and TCRdb's table has in-frame clones only and misses some. The sample comprises 310,000 or so clones, about a tenth of which are singletons, and roughly 0.99% rests with the top ten. CDR3 length: 15 residues. Germline V gene sequence: CDR1 SGHTS, CDR2 YDEGEE. V gave up 5 bases and J gave up 0 bases, with 12 bases separating them. By way of CD45RO/CCR7/CD25/CD127/CD95/CD27, the CD4+ regulatory, stem cell-like memory, central memory and naive cells were sorted. The sequence was collected from a man aged 25-45 years with type 1 diabetes. The sequencing input was central memory CD4+ T cells from blood. The J gene is TRBJ1-3, the V gene TRBV5-8; TRBD1 might be the D (5 bases). The CDR3 region has the DNA TGTGCCAGCAGTCATCCAGGGTACTCTGGAAACACCATATATTTT. It codes for CASSHPGYSGNTIYF.